This TCR beta chain emerged from a study of T cells in Graves' hyperthyroidism and ophthalmopathy. The CDR3 contains 15 residues. The V end lost 6 bases, the J end lost 0 bases, and 12 bases lay between the germline ends. Criteria for exclusion of patients were uncontrolled infection, other autoimmune disease, pregnancy or lactation. Out of over 7.5 ml of fresh peripheral blood came the PBMCs. The TCR beta CDR3 regions underwent amplification using RNA transcripts as the source. First-round RT-PCR of the TCR CDR3 relied on the HTBI primer set. From the multiplex PCR reads, TCRdb called clonotypes with MiXCR, one entry per CDR3 protein. The repertoire holds 560,000 or so distinct CDR3 sequences, with about 20% as singletons. This clonotype came up many times.

The sequencing input was blood. This receptor was identified in a middle-aged man with Graves' ophthalmopathy. J is TRBJ2-4 and V is TRBV12-3 or TRBV12-4, with a tentative D call TRBD1 (6 bases). The CDR3 DNA reads TGTGCCAGCAGCCCCAGGGGTTTAGCCAAAAACATTCAGTACTTC. Its protein is CASSPRGLAKNIQYF.